This is a list of T cell receptor beta chains from one sample in a study of blood T cell repertoires in COVID-19. Sequenced by immunoSEQ multiplex PCR; TCRdb stores in-frame clones only, minus some. There are nearly 45,000 clones in the sample; about 86% occur only once, and 3% to 5% lies in the top ten. Sequenced: peripheral blood. Receptors were obtained from a man aged 40-55 years with COVID-19, enrolled during active disease. Each CDR3 is given with its conserved first and last residue. D genes are given only for firm matches. The size field is filled for only some rows; it gives once, few, many or a size class.

TRBV18	.	TRBJ1-5	.	TGTGCCAGCTCACCCTCTAACGGGCCCCAGCATTTT	CASSPSNGPQHF
TRBV18	TRBD1	TRBJ1-4	.	TGTGCCAGCTCACTGACAGGGGGCGCAGTGGTGAGTGAAAAACTGTTTTTT	CASSLTGGAVVSEKLFF
TRBV30	.	TRBJ1-1	.	TGTGCCTGGGGTAGGACTTCCTCTGAAGCTTTCTTT	CAWGRTSSEAFF
TRBV11-3	TRBD1	TRBJ2-1	.	TGTGCCAGCAGCTCCCTGGGGACAGATTTTGTCAATGAGCAGTTCTTC	CASSSLGTDFVNEQFF
TRBV3-1/TRBV3-2	TRBD2	TRBJ2-5	.	TGTGCCAGCAGCCAGCCCCTGACTAGCGGCCAAGAGACCCAGTACTTC	CASSQPLTSGQETQYF
TRBV24-1	TRBD1	TRBJ2-2	.	TGTGCCACCAGTGATTCGACAGGGGCCCTAATCGGGGAGCTGTTTTTT	CATSDSTGALIGELFF
TRBV9	.	TRBJ1-3	.	TGTGCCAGCAGCACTTCGGACTGGAGCTCTGGAAACACCATATATTTT	CASSTSDWSSGNTIYF
TRBV9	TRBD1	TRBJ1-5	.	TGTGCCAGCAGCCCGGACAGGGGTAGCGATCAGCCCCAGCATTTT	CASSPDRGSDQPQHF
TRBV4-1	TRBD1	TRBJ2-3	.	TGCGCCAGCAGCTCCTTTTTGACAGGGAGCACAGATACGCAGTATTTT	CASSSFLTGSTDTQYF
TRBV24-1	TRBD1	TRBJ2-5	.	TGTGCCACCAGTGATCCCCCGGGACAGGGAGGGCTCCAAGAGACCCAGTACTTC	CATSDPPGQGGLQETQYF
TRBV29-1	.	TRBJ1-1	.	TGCAGCGTAGTTAGCACAGGGACCCCTGAAGCTTTCTTT	CSVVSTGTPEAFF
TRBV29-1	TRBD2	TRBJ2-7	few	TGCAGCGTCTCGACCTTAGCGGGAGTTGCCGAGCAGTACTTC	CSVSTLAGVAEQYF
TRBV19	TRBD1	TRBJ1-1	few	TGTGCCAGTAGTGTCTCCGGGACAGGGGTAAAAGCTTTCTTT	CASSVSGTGVKAFF
TRBV5-1	.	TRBJ2-7	.	TGCGCCAGCAGCTCGGTGACAGGAGCCGAGCAGTACTTC	CASSSVTGAEQYF
TRBV5-8	.	TRBJ2-2	.	TGTGCCAGCAGCCCGTGGGGGGATCACACCGGGGAGCTGTTTTTT	CASSPWGDHTGELFF
TRBV5-1	.	TRBJ2-7	.	TGCGCCAGCAGCCCGGACTACTTAGCCTACGAGCAGTACTTC	CASSPDYLAYEQYF
TRBV12-2	.	TRBJ1-5	.	TGTGCAAGTCGCTTCGACAGGGTTTTTAGCAATCAGCCCCAGCATTTT	CASRFDRVFSNQPQHF
TRBV27	TRBD2	TRBJ2-7	.	TGTGCCAGCAATCTAGCGGGGCTCGCCTACGAGCAGTACTTC	CASNLAGLAYEQYF
TRBV3-1/TRBV3-2	.	TRBJ2-7	.	TGTGCCAGCAGCCAAGGCGTTACCAACTACGAGCAGTACTTC	CASSQGVTNYEQYF
TRBV12-3/TRBV12-4	.	TRBJ1-2	.	TGTGCCAGTAAAAACACAAACTATGGCTACACCTTC	CASKNTNYGYTF
TRBV9	TRBD2	TRBJ2-1	.	TGTGCCAGCAGCGTTATAGCGGGAGAGGCTGGTGAGCAGTTCTTC	CASSVIAGEAGEQFF
TRBV19	.	TRBJ2-2	.	TGTGCCAGTAGTTGGACAGCGAACACCGGGGAGCTGTTTTTT	CASSWTANTGELFF
TRBV4-1	.	TRBJ1-5	.	TGCGCCAGCAGCCCTACGGGGATTCGGGAAAGCTACAATCAGCCCCAGCATTTT	CASSPTGIRESYNQPQHF
TRBV14	.	TRBJ2-5	.	TGTGCCAGCAGCCAAGCCGGGAGAGGGCCCCAAGAGACCCAGTACTTC	CASSQAGRGPQETQYF